This TCR beta chain was profiled in a study of OX40 agonist ivuxolimab in advanced cancers. The overall study: Of the patients, three showed partial responses, one with hepatocellular carcinoma and two with cutaneous melanoma. Broader study findings: CD4+ and CD8+ blood T cells expanded clonally by week 6 at 0.1 to 3.0 mg/kg. Among the lowest peripheral clonal expansion occurred in 0.1-3.0 mg/kg partial responders.

On this clone itself: Antigen specificity is unknown.

The CDR3 totals 14 residues. Germline CDR1 and CDR2: SGDLS and YYNGEE. Trimming left V 0 bases short and J 7 bases short, with 10 bases between. The protocol was immunoSEQ multiplex PCR, while the TCRdb copy is restricted to in-frame clones and leaves out a portion. The table lists 80,000 or so clones, 84% of them singletons, with over 6% in the top ten. This chain uses TRBV9 with TRBJ2-2; perhaps TRBD1 as D (6 bases). The receptor comes from an adult with an advanced solid tumor such as melanoma, head and neck, liver or kidney cancer. Source: CD4+ or CD8+ T cells sorted from blood, taken in a trial of the OX40 agonist ivuxolimab. The CDR3, as DNA: TGTGCCAGCAGCGTAGAGGGACACCTCGGGGAGCTGTTTTTT. Its protein is CASSVEGHLGELFF.